Shown below are 32 T cell receptor beta chains from a single sample sequenced in a study of shared T cell receptors in the human thymus. Profiling relied on immunoSEQ multiplex PCR, and the TCRdb table lists in-frame clones only, not all of them. The sample has hundreds of thousands of clones, more than 75% seen once; the top ten hold roughly 0.0089%. The sample was also linked to a second study, of human thymus T cells.

The source material was thymocytes. These receptors were taken from a boy under three years old with a congenital heart defect.

The V gene is TRBV11-2, the J gene TRBJ1-6; D gene uncertain. This CDR3 is 12 amino acids long. CDR1 SGHAT and CDR2 FQNNGV come from the germline V gene. V was clipped by 2 bases and J by 9 bases, with 5 bases between them. CDR3 DNA sequence: TGTGCCAGCAGCTTACGGGGTTCACCCCTCCACTTT. As protein: CASSLRGSPLHF.

J is TRBJ2-2 and V is TRBV7-9; 9 bases fit TRBD2. CDR3 length: 17 residues. Trimming took 1 base from V and 7 from J; bases not matched to a gene: 10. Per germline, CDR1 SEHNR and CDR2 FQNEAQ (reference sequence). CDR3 protein: CASSLVGAGGPIGELFF. Written as DNA, the CDR3 is TGTGCCAGCAGCTTAGTAGGTGCGGGAGGGCCGATCGGGGAGCTGTTTTTT. Based on the CDR3 plus reference TRBV7-9 and TRBJ2-2, the full variable domain is DTGVSQNPRHKITKRGQNVTFRCDPISEHNRLYWYRQTLGQGPEFLTYFQNEAQLEKSRLLSDRFSAERPKGSFSTLEIQRTEQGDSAMYLCASSLVGAGGPIGELFFGEGSRLTVL.

The chain has TRBV14 and TRBJ1-4; the D gene is possibly TRBD1 (5 bases). With 1 base removed from V and 4 bases from J, the gap between germline ends came to 10 bases. The CDR3 runs 15 residues. Germline loops: CDR1 SGHDN, CDR2 FVKESK. The CDR3: CASSQVTGHNEKLFF. The CDR3 region has the DNA TGTGCCAGCAGCCAAGTAACAGGTCATAATGAAAAACTGTTTTTT.

In this sample, this clone turned up once. This rearrangement joins TRBV10-3 to TRBJ2-3; D perhaps matches TRBD2 (6 bases). V was cut by 2 bases and J by 4 bases, with 16 bases left in between. Looked up from germline, CDR1 is ENHRY and CDR2 is SYGVKD. There are 16 residues in the CDR3. The CDR3 sequence is CAISEGAGYDADTQYF. The CDR3, as DNA: TGTGCCATCAGTGAGGGGGCGGGATATGACGCAGATACGCAGTATTTT.

The gene calls are TRBV25-1 and TRBJ2-7; a possible D gene is TRBD2 (6 bases). CDR3 length: 14 residues. Trimming removed 3 bases from V and 3 bases from J, with 12 bases in between. CDR1 and CDR2 (germline): MGHDK, SYGVNS. CDR3 region: CASSEGGFHYEQYF. The CDR3 nucleotides read TGTGCCAGCAGTGAGGGGGGTTTTCACTACGAGCAGTACTTC.

The chain has TRBV6-4 and TRBJ2-3; D might be TRBD2 (5 bases). V was clipped by 4 bases and J by 10 bases, with 9 bases between them. CDR1 MRHNA and CDR2 SNTAGT come from the germline V gene. The CDR3 spans 11 residues. In DNA, the CDR3 is TGTGCCAGCAGTGGACCCGGGGCGCAGTATTTT. It specifies CASSGPGAQYF.

This rearrangement joins TRBV4-3 to TRBJ1-2, with TRBD1 as a possible D gene (5 bases). Per the germline V gene, CDR1 is LGHNA and CDR2 is YSLEER. V was pared by 0 bases and J by 9 bases, with 17 bases between. The CDR3 contains 15 residues. CDR3 in DNA: TGCGCCAGCAGCCAAGAAAAAGGAGGGGCTTTAAGCTACACCTTC. Amino acids: CASSQEKGGALSYTF.

J is TRBJ2-7 and V is TRBV13; 7 nucleotides match TRBD1. J gave up 0 bases and V 5 bases, and 7 bases lay outside the gene matches. CDR1 is PRHDT and CDR2 is FYEKMQ in the germline V gene (reference sequence). There are 15 residues in the CDR3. CDR3 residues: CASSRGQQSSYEQYF. Written as DNA, the CDR3 is TGTGCCAGCAGCCGGGGACAGCAGAGCTCCTACGAGCAGTACTTC.

This clone turned up a few times. V usage is TRBV7-9 and J usage is TRBJ1-1, with D hard to call. This CDR3 is built from 16 residues. V gave up 2 bases and J gave up 5 bases, with 18 bases separating them. Germline V gene sequence: CDR1 SEHNR, CDR2 FQNEAQ (reference sequence). CDR3 amino acids: CASSLTPVRGGTEAFF. The CDR3 region has the DNA TGTGCCAGCAGCTTAACGCCCGTAAGAGGAGGGACTGAAGCTTTCTTT.

The V and J genes are TRBV7-2 and TRBJ1-2, with a tentative D call TRBD1 (6 bases). CDR3 size: 14 residues. Germline CDR1 reads SGHTA; CDR2 reads FQGNSA. V shed 1 base and J shed 6 bases, with 12 bases lying between them. The CDR3 sequence is CASSLDHRDDGYTF. The CDR3 coding sequence is TGTGCCAGCAGCTTAGACCACAGGGATGATGGCTACACCTTC.

This sequence joins TRBV7-9 and TRBJ1-1; 7 nucleotides line up with TRBD1. CDR3 length: 19 residues. The V gene end was trimmed by 1 base and the J gene end by 2 bases; junction bases not matched to a gene: 16. Germline values: CDR1 SEHNR, CDR2 FQNEAQ (reference sequence). The CDR3 reads CASSLVPTTGTGDNTEAFF. In nucleotides, the CDR3 is TGTGCCAGCAGCTTAGTGCCCACCACTGGAACAGGGGACAACACTGAAGCTTTCTTT. Together with reference TRBV7-9 and TRBJ1-1, the CDR3 gives the full variable domain: DTGVSQNPRHKITKRGQNVTFRCDPISEHNRLYWYRQTLGQGPEFLTYFQNEAQLEKSRLLSDRFSAERPKGSFSTLEIQRTEQGDSAMYLCASSLVPTTGTGDNTEAFFGQGTRLTVV.

This clone appeared once. The gene calls are TRBV5-4 and TRBJ2-3; D may be TRBD1 (7 bases). Trimming stripped 3 bases from V and 5 bases from J, with 16 bases between. The CDR3 length is 15 residues. Germline lookup yields CDR1 SGHNT and CDR2 YYREEE (reference sequence). CDR3 coding DNA: TGTGCCAGCAGCTCCCCCCGCGGGACAGAAGATACGCAGTATTTT. Protein product: CASSSPRGTEDTQYF. The full variable domain, rest sourced from reference TRBV5-4 and TRBJ2-3, is ETGVTQSPTHLIKTRGQQVTLRCSSQSGHNTVSWYQQALGQGPQFIFQYYREEENGRGNFPPRFSGLQFPNYSSELNVNALELDDSALYLCASSSPRGTEDTQYFGPGTRLTVL.

The rearrangement joins TRBV29-1 to TRBJ2-3, with unresolved D. The germline gives CDR1 SQVTM, CDR2 ANQGSEA. The CDR3 loop spans 10 amino acids. The V end lost 4 bases, the J end lost 6 bases, and 5 bases lay between the germline ends. CDR3 amino acids: CSVASDTQYF. CDR3 in DNA: TGCAGCGTTGCTAGTGATACGCAGTATTTT.

The V gene is TRBV4-2, the J gene TRBJ1-5; a possible D gene is TRBD1 (6 bases). Germline-derived CDR1 and CDR2 are LGHNA and YNFKEQ. V dropped 2 bases and J dropped 3 bases, with 23 bases sitting between them. The CDR3 is made up of 19 amino acids. CDR3 loop: CASSQRAPRTAETNQPQHF. The CDR3 nucleotides read TGTGCCAGCAGCCAAAGGGCCCCACGGACAGCTGAAACCAATCAGCCCCAGCATTTT.

The chain recombines TRBV5-6 with TRBJ2-5; perhaps TRBD1 as D (6 bases). Looked up from germline, CDR1 is SGHDT and CDR2 is YYEEEE. The CDR3 covers 18 residues. V dropped 1 base and J dropped 1 base, with 20 bases sitting between them. The CDR3 nucleotides read TGTGCCAGCAGCTTGACCCCGCTCACAGGGAACCTCCAAGAGACCCAGTACTTC. This sequence encodes CASSLTPLTGNLQETQYF.

The chain has TRBV7-2 and TRBJ1-1; tentative D call: TRBD1 (5 bases). The germline V and J ends were trimmed by 1 base and 0 bases, with 9 bases remaining between them. CDR3 size: 15 residues. Germline CDR1 SGHTA, CDR2 FQGNSA. The DNA of the CDR3 is TGTGCCAGCAGCTTAGAGGACAAAGTGAACACTGAAGCTTTCTTT. Encoded protein: CASSLEDKVNTEAFF.

The chain recombines TRBV7-9 with TRBJ1-4; 7 bases align to TRBD1. CDR1 is SEHNR, CDR2 FQNEAQ, per germline (reference sequence). Trimming removed 5 bases from V and 8 bases from J; junction bases left unmatched: 14. The length of the CDR3 is 16 residues. The CDR3 sequence is CASSDGQAEGGEKLFF. DNA for the CDR3: TGTGCCAGCAGCGACGGACAGGCCGAGGGTGGAGAAAAACTGTTTTTT.

This clone has just a few counts. The chain joins TRBV5-1 to TRBJ2-5; TRBD1 matches at 9 bases. This CDR3 is built from 15 residues. From germline, CDR1 is SGHRS and CDR2 YFSETQ. Trimming took 4 bases from V and 5 from J; bases not matched to a gene: 9. CDR3 sequence reads: CASSRQGEELETQYF. CDR3 bases: TGCGCCAGCAGCAGACAGGGGGAGGAATTGGAGACCCAGTACTTC.

This rearrangement joins TRBV10-3 to TRBJ2-7; TRBD2 aligns across 8 bases. The CDR3 loop spans 13 amino acids. CDR1 ENHRY and CDR2 SYGVKD come from the germline V gene. V shed 8 bases, J shed 2 bases, and the junction held 5 bases outside the gene matches. CDR3 residues: CAICSGTTYEQYF. CDR3 bases: TGTGCCATCTGTAGCGGGACCACCTACGAGCAGTACTTC.

The rearrangement joins TRBV25-1 to TRBJ2-5, with a possible D match to TRBD1 (5 bases). Germline V gene sequence: CDR1 MGHDK, CDR2 SYGVNS. Between the trimmed V and J ends, which lost 3 bases and 6 bases, there was a span of 8 bases. This CDR3 is 12 amino acids long. The CDR3 protein is CASSDRAQTQYF. As DNA, the CDR3 is TGTGCCAGCAGTGACAGGGCACAGACCCAGTACTTC.

This clone occurred once. This chain links TRBV5-4 with TRBJ1-2; 7 bases match TRBD1. Germline V lookup: CDR1 SGHNT, CDR2 YYREEE (reference sequence). The V gene end was trimmed by 2 bases and the J gene end by 2 bases; junction bases not matched to a gene: 9. The CDR3 totals 16 residues. The CDR3 protein is CASSLTQQGRNYGYTF. The CDR3 DNA follows: TGTGCCAGCAGCTTAACTCAACAGGGGCGGAACTATGGCTACACCTTC.

The J gene is TRBJ2-7, the V gene TRBV19; the D gene is possibly TRBD1 (6 bases). Germline CDR1 is LNHDA and CDR2 is SQIVND (reference sequence). V dropped 1 base and J dropped 5 bases, with 21 bases sitting between them. The CDR3 runs 17 residues. CDR3 loop: CASSIVLLAGDLDEQYF. The DNA for the CDR3 is TGTGCCAGTAGTATAGTCCTCCTGGCAGGGGATTTAGACGAGCAGTACTTC.

The genes are TRBV5-5 and TRBJ2-7; 13 bases align to TRBD2. This CDR3 is built from 15 residues. V trimming: 3 bases; J trimming: 4 bases; junction bases outside the gene matches: 4. CDR1 and CDR2 (germline): SGHKS, YYEKEE (reference sequence). The CDR3 bases are TGTGCCAGCAGCTCGACTAGCGGGGGGCTTTACGAGCAGTACTTC. Its protein is CASSSTSGGLYEQYF. The full variable domain, with the rest looked up from reference TRBV5-5 and TRBJ2-7, is DAGVTQSPTHLIKTRGQQVTLRCSPISGHKSVSWYQQVLGQGPQFIFQYYEKEERGRGNFPDRFSARQFPNYSSELNVNALLLGDSALYLCASSSTSGGLYEQYFGPGTRLTVT.

The rearrangement links TRBV5-1 to TRBJ1-2; D is possibly TRBD1 (6 bases). Trimming left V 2 bases short and J 2 bases short, with 10 bases between. The V gene's germline CDR1 is SGHRS and CDR2 YFSETQ. This CDR3 comprises 14 residues. The CDR3 here is CASSLVGQNYGYTF. The CDR3 bases are TGCGCCAGCAGCTTAGTTGGACAGAACTATGGCTACACCTTC.

The chain has TRBV28 and TRBJ2-6; TRBD1 matches 9 bases. The CDR3 consists of 17 residues. From germline, CDR1 is MDHEN and CDR2 SYDVKM. J lost 2 bases, V lost 5 bases, and 7 bases had no gene match. CDR3 region: CASSPGTGSTGANVLTF. The CDR3 DNA is TGTGCCAGCAGTCCCGGGACAGGGAGCACTGGGGCCAACGTCCTGACTTTC.

V usage is TRBV19 and J usage is TRBJ1-5, with D possibly TRBD1 on 6 matching bases. The V and J ends lost 5 bases and 6 bases respectively, with 20 bases between them. Germline CDR1 is LNHDA and CDR2 is SQIVND (reference sequence). This CDR3 spans 16 amino acids. DNA for the CDR3: TGTGCCAGTAGTTCCCCTCGTGGGGGGGCCGGTCAGCCCCAGCATTTT. Its protein is CASSSPRGGAGQPQHF.

The J gene is TRBJ1-1, the V gene TRBV11-2; 7 positions agree with TRBD1. The CDR3 has 14 amino acids. V lost 2 bases to trimming and J lost 4 bases; unmatched junction nucleotides: 4. CDR1 is SGHAT, CDR2 FQNNGV, per germline. CDR3 amino acids: CASSLHRGCTEAFF. CDR3 DNA: TGTGCCAGCAGCTTACACAGGGGATGCACTGAAGCTTTCTTT.

The genes are TRBV5-1 and TRBJ1-1; no definite D call. There are 13 residues in the CDR3. The germline CDR1 and CDR2 sequences are SGHRS and YFSETQ. Trimming removed 5 bases from V and 4 bases from J, with 12 bases in between. This CDR3 reads CASRRGAGTEAFF. The DNA of the CDR3 is TGCGCCAGCAGGCGGGGTGCGGGCACTGAAGCTTTCTTT.

The rearrangement joins TRBV7-9 to TRBJ2-1, with 7 bases fitting TRBD2. Germline loops: CDR1 SEHNR, CDR2 FQNEAQ (reference sequence). Trimming took 1 base from V and 6 from J; bases not matched to a gene: 9. This CDR3 has 16 residues. CDR3 protein: CASSLVWWEGSNEQFF. The CDR3 DNA is TGTGCCAGCAGCTTAGTTTGGTGGGAGGGATCCAATGAGCAGTTCTTC.

A single count supports this clone. The J gene is TRBJ2-1, the V gene TRBV15, with 11 nucleotides matching TRBD2. Germline-derived CDR1 and CDR2 are LNHNV and YYDKDF (reference sequence). The trim removed 1 base at V and 5 bases at J, leaving 10 bases unmatched. CDR3 length: 18 amino acids. The CDR3 region has the DNA TGTGCCACCAGCAGAGTTTCGCCTAGCGGGAGGTTAGACAATGAGCAGTTCTTC. Translation gives CATSRVSPSGRLDNEQFF.

The J gene is TRBJ1-5, the V gene TRBV15, with 9 positions matching TRBD1. CDR3 size: 18 residues. The ends lost 1 base at V and 4 bases at J; junction bases unmatched: 11. Germline V gives CDR1 LNHNV, CDR2 YYDKDF (reference sequence). CDR3 in amino acids: CATSRVGEDRGGNQPQHF. The DNA of the CDR3 is TGTGCCACCAGCAGAGTAGGGGAGGACAGGGGCGGAAATCAGCCCCAGCATTTT.

The chain joins TRBV7-6 to TRBJ1-5; D not certain. The CDR3 sequence is 14 residues long. The germline CDR1 and CDR2 sequences are SGHVS and FNYEAQ. V was cut by 1 base and J by 2 bases, with 6 bases left in between. CDR3 region: CASSLGGRNQPQHF. The CDR3 bases are TGTGCCAGCAGCTTAGGAGGGCGCAATCAGCCCCAGCATTTT.